This T cell receptor beta chain was captured by sequencing in a study of cytomegalovirus exposure and HLA in healthy donors. Germline V gene data show CDR1 as LGHNA and CDR2 as YSLEER. V dropped 0 bases and J dropped 10 bases, with 19 bases sitting between them. The CDR3 loop spans 17 amino acids. Remarks on this clone: What it binds is not known. At the DNA level, this CDR3 is encoded by other sequences in the same sample as well.

The study ran its PCR with 60 Vbeta and 13 Jbeta primers. Clones were read by immunoSEQ multiplex PCR, and TCRdb kept only the in-frame ones, dropping some. The sample has tens of thousands of clones; the top ten hold about 0.6%. Each donor's status was that of a healthy bone marrow donor. General study results and limits: Earlier analysis looked at TCR beta V segments, and most were productive about 87% or about 30% of the time.

The chain recombines TRBV4-3 with TRBJ1-6; D unresolved. The sample comprised PBMCs. The origin of this receptor is a man between 50 and 59 years old in good health and CMV-seronegative. The DNA for the CDR3 is TGCGCCAGCAGCCAAGATGTGAGGGCCGCCGAGGACTCACCCCTCCACTTT. Protein: CASSQDVRAAEDSPLHF.